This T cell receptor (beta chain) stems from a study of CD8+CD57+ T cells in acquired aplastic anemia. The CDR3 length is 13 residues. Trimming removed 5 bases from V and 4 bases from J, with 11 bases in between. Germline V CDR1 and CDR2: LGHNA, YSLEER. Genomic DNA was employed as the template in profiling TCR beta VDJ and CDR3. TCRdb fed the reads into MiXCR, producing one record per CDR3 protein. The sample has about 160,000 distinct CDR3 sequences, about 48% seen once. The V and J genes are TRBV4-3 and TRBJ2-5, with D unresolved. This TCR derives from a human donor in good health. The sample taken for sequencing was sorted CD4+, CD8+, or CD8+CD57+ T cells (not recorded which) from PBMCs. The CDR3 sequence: CASSVSRRETQYF. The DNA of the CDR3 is TGCGCCAGCAGCGTGTCCAGGCGAGAGACCCAGTACTTC.